This TCR beta chain was sequenced in a study of T cell responses to AZD1222 COVID-19 vaccine. The data were produced by immunoSEQ multiplex PCR, yet TCRdb's version contains in-frame clones alone and is incomplete. The sample records approximately 88,000 clones, approximately 80% being singletons. In germline, CDR1 is LNHDA, CDR2 SQIVND (reference sequence). The CDR3 is 13 amino acids. V dropped 8 bases and J dropped 6; count of bases not matched to a gene: 2. The chain is built from TRBV19 and TRBJ2-3; 13 bases agree with TRBD2. The source is an adult in good health. This sample comprised peripheral blood, obtained on day 0 of AZD1222 vaccination. The CDR3 here is CASGLAGVDTQYF. CDR3 nucleotide sequence: TGTGCCAGTGGACTAGCGGGAGTGGATACGCAGTATTTT. The variable domain in full, completed from reference TRBV19 and TRBJ2-3, reads DGGITQSPKYLFRKEGQNVTLSCEQNLNHDAMYWYRQDPGQGLRLIYYSQIVNDFQKGDIAEGYSVSREKKESFPLTVTSAQKNPTAFYLCASGLAGVDTQYFGPGTRLTVL.